This TCR beta chain was documented in a study of blood T cell repertoires in COVID-19. Study-wide background: Some COVID-19 samples were acute and others convalescent; all came from the United States, Italy and Spain. PBMCs, B-cell-depleted T cells, or T cells were the source of the cDNA or gDNA that made up the material.

Authors' methods: Amplification with reference gene primers provided the estimates of nucleated cell counts. The assay was immunoSEQ multiplex PCR, and TCRdb's table has in-frame clones only and misses some. D and trimming come from the DNA, and the V and J calls and clone size come from that table. Here the sample spans 55,000 or so clones, about 90% being singletons. The germline V gene encodes CDR1 KGHDR and CDR2 SFDVKD. V lost 4 bases, J lost 7 bases, and 14 bases stayed unmatched. CDR3 length: 18 amino acids. The receptor's source is a man in his sixties with active COVID-19. The chain recombines TRBV24-1 with TRBJ2-2; 10 nucleotides match TRBD2. Material for sequencing was peripheral blood. CDR3 in amino acids: CATSDVGASGSSHGELFF. DNA of the CDR3: TGTGCCACCAGTGACGTTGGGGCTAGCGGGAGTTCGCACGGGGAGCTGTTTTTT.